This TCR beta chain is drawn from a study of technical replicates of blood from four donors. Sequencing was performed with immunoSEQ multiplex PCR; in TCRdb, only in-frame clones are kept and a portion is missing. The table shows tens of thousands of clones, with 94% occurring only once. CDR3 length: 16 residues. Per the germline V gene, CDR1 is MGHRA and CDR2 is YSYEKL. Trimming stripped 1 base from V and 6 bases from J, with 16 bases between. V is TRBV4-1 and J is TRBJ2-1; tentatively, D is TRBD2 (6 bases). Sample: T cells isolated from PBMCs. This TCR was sampled from a human donor in good health. The CDR3 loop is CASSQALAGRLNEQFF. The CDR3 DNA sequence: TGCGCCAGCAGCCAAGCCCTTGCGGGGCGGCTCAATGAGCAGTTCTTC.